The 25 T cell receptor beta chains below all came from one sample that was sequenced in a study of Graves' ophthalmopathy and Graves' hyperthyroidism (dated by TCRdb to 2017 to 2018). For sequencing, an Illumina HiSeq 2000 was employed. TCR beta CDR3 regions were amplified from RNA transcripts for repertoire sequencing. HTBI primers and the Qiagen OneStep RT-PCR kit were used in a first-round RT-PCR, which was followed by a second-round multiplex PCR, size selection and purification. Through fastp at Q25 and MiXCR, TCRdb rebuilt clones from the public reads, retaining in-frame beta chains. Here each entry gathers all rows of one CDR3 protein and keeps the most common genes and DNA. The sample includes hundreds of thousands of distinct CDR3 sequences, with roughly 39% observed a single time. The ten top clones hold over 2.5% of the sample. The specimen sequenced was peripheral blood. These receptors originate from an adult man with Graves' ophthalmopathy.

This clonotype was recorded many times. This CDR3 is CASSQVGQADQETQYF. The CDR3 bases are TGCGCCAGCAGCCAAGTCGGCCAGGCAGACCAAGAGACCCAGTACTTC. This chain uses TRBV4-3 with TRBJ2-5; D ambiguous. The CDR3 runs to 16 residues. Trimming took 1 base from V and 0 from J, leaving 12 bases between them. The germline CDR1 and CDR2 sequences are LGHNA and YSLEER.

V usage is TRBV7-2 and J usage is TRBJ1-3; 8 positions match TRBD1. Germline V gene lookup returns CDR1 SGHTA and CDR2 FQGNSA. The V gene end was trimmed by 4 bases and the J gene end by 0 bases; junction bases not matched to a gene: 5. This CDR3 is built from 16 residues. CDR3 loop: CASSSYRGISGNTIYF. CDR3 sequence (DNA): TGTGCCAGCAGCTCGTACAGGGGGATCTCTGGAAACACCATATATTTT.

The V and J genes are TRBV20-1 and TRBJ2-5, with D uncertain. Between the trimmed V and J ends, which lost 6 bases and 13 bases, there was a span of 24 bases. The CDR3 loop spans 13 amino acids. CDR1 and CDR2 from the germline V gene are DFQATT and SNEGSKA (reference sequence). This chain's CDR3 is CSARVGSGYRMYF. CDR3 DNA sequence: TGCAGTGCCCGGGTGGGTTCAGGATACCGAATGTACTTC.

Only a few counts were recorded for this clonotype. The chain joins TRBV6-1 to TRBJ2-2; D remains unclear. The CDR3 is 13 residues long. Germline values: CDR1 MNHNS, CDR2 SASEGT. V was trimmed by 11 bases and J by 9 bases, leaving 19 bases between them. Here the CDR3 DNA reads TGTGCCGTCTCGCTTTATCTCGACAGGGAGCTGTTTTTT. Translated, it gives CAVSLYLDRELFF.

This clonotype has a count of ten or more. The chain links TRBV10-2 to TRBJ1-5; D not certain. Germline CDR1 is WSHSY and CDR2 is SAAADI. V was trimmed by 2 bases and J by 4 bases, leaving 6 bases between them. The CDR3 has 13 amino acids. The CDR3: CASSEIENQPQHF. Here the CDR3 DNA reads TGCGCCAGCAGTGAGATAGAGAATCAGCCCCAGCATTTT.

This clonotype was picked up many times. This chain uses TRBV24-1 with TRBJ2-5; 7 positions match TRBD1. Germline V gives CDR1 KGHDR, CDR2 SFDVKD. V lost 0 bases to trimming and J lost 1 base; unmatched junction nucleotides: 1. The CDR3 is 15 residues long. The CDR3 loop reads CATSDLWDSQETQYF. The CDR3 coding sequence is TGTGCCACCAGTGATTTGTGGGACAGCCAAGAGACCCAGTACTTC.

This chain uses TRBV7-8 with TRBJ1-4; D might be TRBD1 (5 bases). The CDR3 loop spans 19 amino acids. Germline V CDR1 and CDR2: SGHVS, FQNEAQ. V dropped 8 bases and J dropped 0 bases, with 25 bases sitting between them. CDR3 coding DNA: TGTGCCAGCTCAACCACCCTCGACAGCCCAGACGCAACTAATGAAAAACTGTTTTTT. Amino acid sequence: CASSTTLDSPDATNEKLFF.

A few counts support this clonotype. CDR3: CASRTGTASSAEAFF. For the CDR3, the DNA is TGTGCCAGTAGAACCGGGACAGCCAGTAGCGCTGAAGCTTTCTTT. The chain employs TRBV19 and TRBJ1-1, with TRBD1 matching over 7 bases. Germline V lookup: CDR1 LNHDA, CDR2 SQIVND (reference sequence). The CDR3 is 15 residues long. With V trimmed by 6 bases and J by 6 bases, 13 bases remained unmatched.

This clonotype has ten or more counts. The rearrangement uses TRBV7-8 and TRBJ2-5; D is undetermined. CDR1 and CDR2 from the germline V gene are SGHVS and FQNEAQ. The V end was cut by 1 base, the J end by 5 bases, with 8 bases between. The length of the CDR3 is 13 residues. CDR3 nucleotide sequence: TGTGCCAGCAGCTTAGGCCATGCGGAGACCCAGTACTTC. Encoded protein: CASSLGHAETQYF.

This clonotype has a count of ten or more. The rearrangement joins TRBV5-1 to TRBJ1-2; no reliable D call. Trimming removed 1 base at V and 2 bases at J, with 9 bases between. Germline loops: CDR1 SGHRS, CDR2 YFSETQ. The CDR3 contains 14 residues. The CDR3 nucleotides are TGCGCCAGCAGCTTGCGGGAGTCCAACTATGGCTACACCTTC. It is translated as CASSLRESNYGYTF.

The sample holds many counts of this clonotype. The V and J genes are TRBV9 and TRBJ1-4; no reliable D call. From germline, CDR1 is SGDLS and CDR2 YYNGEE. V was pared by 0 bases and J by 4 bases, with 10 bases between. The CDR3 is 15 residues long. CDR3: CASSVGGSLNEKLFF. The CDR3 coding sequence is TGTGCCAGCAGCGTAGGGGGATCCCTTAATGAAAAACTGTTTTTT.

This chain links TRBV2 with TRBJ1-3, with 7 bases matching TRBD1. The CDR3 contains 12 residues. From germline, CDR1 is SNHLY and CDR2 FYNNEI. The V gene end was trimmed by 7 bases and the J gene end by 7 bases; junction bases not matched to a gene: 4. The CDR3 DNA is TGTGCCAGCATGGGACAGCGGAACACCATATATTTT. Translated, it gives CASMGQRNTIYF.

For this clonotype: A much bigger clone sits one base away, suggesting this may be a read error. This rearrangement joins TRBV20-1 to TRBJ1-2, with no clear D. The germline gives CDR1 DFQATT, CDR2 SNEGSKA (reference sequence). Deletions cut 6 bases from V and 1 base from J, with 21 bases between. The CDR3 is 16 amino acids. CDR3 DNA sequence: TGCAGTGCGAGCGCCGCGGTGTTAGGACGTAACTATGGCTACACCTTC. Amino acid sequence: CSASAAVLGRNYGYTF.

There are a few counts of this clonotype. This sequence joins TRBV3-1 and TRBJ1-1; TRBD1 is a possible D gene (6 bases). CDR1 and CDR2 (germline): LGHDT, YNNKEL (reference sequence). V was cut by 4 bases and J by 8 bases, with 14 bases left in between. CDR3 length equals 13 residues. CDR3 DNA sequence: TGTGCCAGCAGCCTGGGTGGGGGCATCGAAGCTTTCTTT. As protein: CASSLGGGIEAFF.

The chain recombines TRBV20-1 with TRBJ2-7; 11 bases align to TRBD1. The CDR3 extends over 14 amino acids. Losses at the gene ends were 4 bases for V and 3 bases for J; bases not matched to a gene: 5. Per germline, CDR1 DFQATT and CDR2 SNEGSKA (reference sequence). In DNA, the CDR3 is TGCAGTGCTACGACCGGGACAGGGGGCTACGAGCAGTACTTC. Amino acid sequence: CSATTGTGGYEQYF.

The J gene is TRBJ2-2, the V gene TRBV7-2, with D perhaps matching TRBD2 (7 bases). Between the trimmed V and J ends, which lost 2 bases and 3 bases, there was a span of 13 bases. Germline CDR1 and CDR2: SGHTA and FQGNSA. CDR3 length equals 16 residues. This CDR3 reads CASSLPGAGDTGELFF. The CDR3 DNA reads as TGTGCCAGCAGCTTACCGGGGGCGGGAGACACCGGGGAGCTGTTTTTT.

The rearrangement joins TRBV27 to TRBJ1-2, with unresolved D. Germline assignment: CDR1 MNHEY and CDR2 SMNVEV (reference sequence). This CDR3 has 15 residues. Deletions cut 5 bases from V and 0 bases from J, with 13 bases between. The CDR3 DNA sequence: TGTGCCAGCAGTCCTCATCGTGGGGCTAACTATGGCTACACCTTC. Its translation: CASSPHRGANYGYTF.

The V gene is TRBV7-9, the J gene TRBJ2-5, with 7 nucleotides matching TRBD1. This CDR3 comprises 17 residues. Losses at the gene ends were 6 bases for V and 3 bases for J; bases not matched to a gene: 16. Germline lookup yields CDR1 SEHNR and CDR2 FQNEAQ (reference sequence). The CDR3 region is CASRTTGDPGRKETQYF. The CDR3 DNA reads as TGTGCCAGCAGAACAACAGGGGATCCGGGCCGAAAAGAGACCCAGTACTTC.

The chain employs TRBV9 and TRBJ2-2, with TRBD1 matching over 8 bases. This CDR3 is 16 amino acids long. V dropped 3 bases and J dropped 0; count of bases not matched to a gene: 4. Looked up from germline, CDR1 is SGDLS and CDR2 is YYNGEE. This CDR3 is CASSAMGQANTGELFF. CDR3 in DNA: TGTGCCAGCAGCGCTATGGGACAGGCGAACACCGGGGAGCTGTTTTTT.

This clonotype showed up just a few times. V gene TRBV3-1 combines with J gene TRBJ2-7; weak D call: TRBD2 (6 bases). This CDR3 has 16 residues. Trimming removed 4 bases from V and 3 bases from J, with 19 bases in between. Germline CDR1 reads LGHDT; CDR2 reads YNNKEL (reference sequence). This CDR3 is CASSPFGGGSNYEQYF. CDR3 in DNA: TGTGCCAGCAGCCCGTTTGGGGGAGGCTCAAACTACGAGCAGTACTTC.

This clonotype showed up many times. The CDR3 loop is CASTSNRGNQPQHF. The CDR3 DNA is TGTGCCAGCACTTCCAACAGGGGCAATCAGCCCCAGCATTTT. This sequence joins TRBV12-3 or TRBV12-4 and TRBJ1-5, with D possibly TRBD1 on 6 matching bases. V lost 7 bases to trimming and J lost 2 bases, with 12 bases between them. The CDR3 totals 14 residues.

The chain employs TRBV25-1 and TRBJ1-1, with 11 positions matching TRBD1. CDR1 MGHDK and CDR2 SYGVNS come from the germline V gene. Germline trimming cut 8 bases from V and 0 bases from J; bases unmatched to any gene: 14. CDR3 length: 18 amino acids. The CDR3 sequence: CASSPLYGQGALNTEAFF. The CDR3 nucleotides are TGTGCCAGCTCACCCCTATATGGACAGGGGGCGCTGAACACTGAAGCTTTCTTT.

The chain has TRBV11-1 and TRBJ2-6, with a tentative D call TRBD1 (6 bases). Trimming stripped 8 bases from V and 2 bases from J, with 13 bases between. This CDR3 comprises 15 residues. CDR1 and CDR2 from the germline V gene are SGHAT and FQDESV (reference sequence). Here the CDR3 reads CASGVQGAGANVLTF. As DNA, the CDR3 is TGTGCCAGCGGCGTACAGGGAGCTGGGGCCAACGTCCTGACTTTC.

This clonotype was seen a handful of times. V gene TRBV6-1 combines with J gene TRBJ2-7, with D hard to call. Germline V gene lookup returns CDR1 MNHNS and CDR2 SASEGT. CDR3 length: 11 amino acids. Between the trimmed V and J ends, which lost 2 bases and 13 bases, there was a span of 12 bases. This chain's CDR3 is CASSERLSFYF. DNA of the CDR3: TGTGCCAGCAGTGAACGGTTGAGTTTCTACTTC.

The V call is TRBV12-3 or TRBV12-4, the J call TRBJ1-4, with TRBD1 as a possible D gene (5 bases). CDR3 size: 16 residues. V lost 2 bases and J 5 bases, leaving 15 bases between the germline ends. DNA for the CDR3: TGTGCCAGCAGTTTACTCGGTATGAACAGGAATGAAAAACTGTTTTTT. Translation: CASSLLGMNRNEKLFF.